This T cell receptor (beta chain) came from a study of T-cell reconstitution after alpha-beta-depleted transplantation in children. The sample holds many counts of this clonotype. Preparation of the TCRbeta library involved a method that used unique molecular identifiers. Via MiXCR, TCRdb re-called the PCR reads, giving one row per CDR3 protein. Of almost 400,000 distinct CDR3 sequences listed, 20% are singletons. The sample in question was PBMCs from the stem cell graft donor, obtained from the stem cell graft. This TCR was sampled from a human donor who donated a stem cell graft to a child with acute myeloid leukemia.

The CDR3 DNA follows: TGCAGCGTCGTTAGCGGGAGGGCGTTTTCAGAGACCCAGTACTTC. It is translated as CSVVSGRAFSETQYF. This chain connects TRBV29-1 to TRBJ2-5, with TRBD2 identical over 11 bases. Germline assignment: CDR1 SQVTM and CDR2 ANQGSEA. The CDR3 runs 15 residues. The ends lost 6 bases at V and 4 bases at J; junction bases unmatched: 10.